The sequence of this T cell receptor beta chain was determined in a study of T-cell reconstitution after alpha-beta-depleted transplantation in children. Germline V gives CDR1 SGHDT, CDR2 YYEEEE. The ends lost 0 bases at V and 10 bases at J; junction bases unmatched: 6. The CDR3 runs 14 residues. Preparation of the TCRbeta library was carried out with unique molecular identifiers. TCRdb called the PCR reads again in MiXCR, with one record for every CDR3 protein. The sample yields 200,000 to 250,000 distinct CDR3 sequences, roughly a tenth seen once. There are many counts of this clonotype. The sample in question was PBMCs, obtained before TCRalphabeta/CD19-depleted stem cell transplant. This receptor was obtained from a child under two years old with acute myeloid leukemia, due to receive a stem cell transplant. The V gene is TRBV5-6, the J gene TRBJ2-1, with TRBD2 matching 8 bases. The CDR3 region has the DNA TGTGCCAGCAGCTTGGCCTGGCGCGGGAGGGAGCAGTTCTTC. Translated: CASSLAWRGREQFF.